Here is one T cell receptor beta chain with its context. The data belong to a study of blood T cell repertoires in COVID-19. Across the whole study: PBMCs, B-cell-depleted T cells, or T cells provided the cDNA or gDNA that made up the material.

Authors' methods: From reference gene primer amplification, estimates of nucleated cell counts were derived. Sequenced by immunoSEQ multiplex PCR; TCRdb stores in-frame clones only, minus some. V and J calls and clone size are copied from that table; D and trimming were computed from the DNA. The sample contains approximately 300,000 clones, 87% of which appear only once. The CDR3 is 16 residues long. CDR1 is SGHRS, CDR2 YFSETQ, per germline. V gave up 5 bases and J gave up 1 base; unmatched junction bases: 5. Input material: peripheral blood. This clonotype was obtained from a woman aged 45-60 years who had recovered from COVID-19. The V gene is TRBV5-1, the J gene TRBJ1-4; 10 bases map to TRBD1. This CDR3 is CASSTGTGETNEKLFF. The CDR3 DNA reads as TGCGCCAGCAGTACCGGGACAGGGGAAACTAATGAAAAACTGTTTTTT.